The 32 T cell receptor beta chains below all came from one sample that was sequenced in a study of cytomegalovirus exposure and HLA in healthy donors. The PCR ran on 60 Vbeta and 13 Jbeta primers. The table came from immunoSEQ multiplex PCR; TCRdb's copy has only in-frame clones and leaves some out. The sample lists some 200,000 clones, 82% seen once, with around 0.8% in the top ten. What was sequenced was PBMCs. The receptors stem from a woman younger than 35 in good health and CMV-seronegative.

V gene TRBV27 combines with J gene TRBJ2-1; 7 bases are a match to TRBD1. Germline V lookup: CDR1 MNHEY, CDR2 SMNVEV (reference sequence). With V trimmed by 6 bases and J by 8 bases, 13 bases remained unmatched. This CDR3 region has 15 residues. The CDR3 nucleotides read TGTGCCAGCAGCTTTTGGGACAGAGGGCTCGATGAGCAGTTCTTC. This translates into CASSFWDRGLDEQFF.

V and J are TRBV27 and TRBJ2-1; D remains ambiguous. Trimming left V 1 base short and J 0 bases short, with 7 bases between. Germline lookup yields CDR1 MNHEY and CDR2 SMNVEV (reference sequence). The CDR3 totals 15 residues. CDR3 bases: TGTGCCAGCAGTTTATTTTTTAGCTCCTACAATGAGCAGTTCTTC. Its translation: CASSLFFSSYNEQFF.

Worth noting for this clone: A junction end diverges from the germline sequence, so it may reflect a read error. The CDR3, as DNA: TGTTCCAGCAGCTTGAACACAGGGGTGGATACGCAGTATTTT. Amino acids: CSSSLNTGVDTQYF. The chain links TRBV7-9 to TRBJ2-3; the match to TRBD1 covers 7 bases. The CDR3 spans 14 residues. CDR1 and CDR2 (germline): SEHNR, FQNEAQ (reference sequence).

This clone was counted only a few times. This chain connects TRBV6-1 to TRBJ2-7, with TRBD1 identical over 10 bases. The CDR3 is 14 amino acids. CDR1 MNHNS and CDR2 SASEGT come from the germline V gene. V lost 6 bases and J lost 3; bases outside the gene matches: 5. CDR3 region: CASRSGQGVYEQYF. As DNA, the CDR3 is TGTGCCAGCAGGTCAGGACAGGGGGTCTACGAGCAGTACTTC.

The chain employs TRBV5-6 and TRBJ1-5; no definite D call. Germline lookup yields CDR1 SGHDT and CDR2 YYEEEE. V was cut by 4 bases and J by 6 bases, with 11 bases left in between. The CDR3 has 13 residues. The CDR3 loop reads CASSLGGVQPQHF. CDR3 nucleotide sequence: TGTGCCAGCAGCCTCGGAGGAGTTCAGCCCCAGCATTTT.

This clone occurred once. This chain links TRBV2 with TRBJ2-1; D unresolved. Germline values: CDR1 SNHLY, CDR2 FYNNEI. This CDR3 region has 11 residues. The V end was cut by 4 bases, the J end by 4 bases, with 2 bases between. For the CDR3, the DNA is TGTGCCAGCAGTGCATACAATGAGCAGTTCTTC. It specifies CASSAYNEQFF.

CDR3 bases: TGTGCCAGCAGCCCCCGGACAGGAGAATCTGGGGCCAACGTCCTGACTTTC. This gives the protein CASSPRTGESGANVLTF. The chain recombines TRBV13 with TRBJ2-6; 7 bases map to TRBD1. Trimming removed 5 bases from V and 1 base from J; junction bases left unmatched: 8. This CDR3 comprises 17 residues. Germline values: CDR1 PRHDT, CDR2 FYEKMQ (reference sequence).

The chain employs TRBV5-1 and TRBJ2-7; TRBD1 is a possible D gene (5 bases). With 4 bases removed from V and 2 bases from J, the gap between germline ends came to 13 bases. Germline CDR1 and CDR2: SGHRS and YFSETQ. CDR3 size: 14 residues. The CDR3 is CASSPDSFPYEQYF. CDR3 sequence (DNA): TGCGCCAGCAGCCCCGACAGTTTCCCCTACGAGCAGTACTTC.

V is TRBV27 and J is TRBJ1-5, with D possibly matching TRBD1 (5 bases). Deletions cut 5 bases from V and 7 bases from J, with 15 bases between. CDR1 and CDR2 (germline): MNHEY, SMNVEV (reference sequence). The CDR3 is 14 amino acids. The CDR3 sequence is CASSPGSGPQPQHF. In DNA, the CDR3 is TGTGCCAGCAGTCCTGGTTCAGGGCCCCAGCCCCAGCATTTT.

The V and J genes are TRBV27 and TRBJ2-7; 11 bases fit TRBD2. The germline gives CDR1 MNHEY, CDR2 SMNVEV (reference sequence). The CDR3 has 15 residues. J was trimmed by 3 bases and V by 2 bases; bases with no gene match: 3. CDR3 sequence reads: CASSLVGTSGYEQYF. The DNA of the CDR3 is TGTGCCAGCAGTTTAGTAGGGACTAGCGGCTACGAGCAGTACTTC.

This rearrangement joins TRBV9 to TRBJ2-7, with a tentative D call TRBD1 (6 bases). V dropped 4 bases and J dropped 5 bases, with 19 bases sitting between them. Germline V gene lookup returns CDR1 SGDLS and CDR2 YYNGEE. This CDR3 is 15 amino acids long. The CDR3 reads CASSLQGAVANEQYF. The DNA of the CDR3 is TGTGCCAGCAGCTTACAGGGAGCAGTGGCGAACGAGCAGTACTTC.

The rearrangement uses TRBV6-1 and TRBJ1-1; no clear D gene. This CDR3 comprises 14 residues. V was pared by 2 bases and J by 0 bases, with 7 bases between. Germline CDR1 is MNHNS and CDR2 is SASEGT. CDR3 coding DNA: TGTGCCAGCAGTGAATCGAGGCTGAACACTGAAGCTTTCTTT. This sequence encodes CASSESRLNTEAFF.

The V and J genes are TRBV7-2 and TRBJ2-7; 8 bases align to TRBD2. Germline V gene data show CDR1 as SGHTA and CDR2 as FQGNSA. The CDR3 is 17 amino acids. Germline trimming cut 2 bases from V and 2 bases from J; bases unmatched to any gene: 11. The CDR3 nucleotides are TGTGCCAGCAGCTTAAAGATAAGGGTAGCGGGAACCTACGAGCAGTACTTC. Amino acids: CASSLKIRVAGTYEQYF.

The rearrangement joins TRBV4-2 to TRBJ2-2; 7 positions match TRBD1. CDR1 LGHNA and CDR2 YNFKEQ come from the germline V gene. Unmatched junction bases numbered 3, after V lost 1 base and J lost 1 base. This CDR3 is built from 16 residues. The CDR3 spells CASSQVGTENTGELFF. The DNA of the CDR3 is TGTGCCAGCAGCCAAGTTGGGACAGAGAACACCGGGGAGCTGTTTTTT.

The CDR3 protein is CASSRQGHSYEQYF. As DNA, the CDR3 is TGTGCCAGCAGTCGACAGGGGCACTCCTACGAGCAGTACTTC. The rearrangement joins TRBV28 to TRBJ2-5; 8 nucleotides align to TRBD1. The better agreement between TRBJ2-7 and the DNA end casts doubt on the J call. CDR3 length equals 14 residues. Germline V gives CDR1 MDHEN, CDR2 SYDVKM.

The J gene is TRBJ2-1, the V gene TRBV7-6, with 8 bases matching TRBD2. Germline V lookup: CDR1 SGHVS, CDR2 FNYEAQ. The CDR3 spans 15 residues. The V and J ends lost 1 base and 6 bases, in that order; junction bases with no gene match: 5. CDR3 sequence (DNA): TGTGCCAGCAGCTTAGGTGGCGGGAGGTCCAATGAGCAGTTCTTC. Protein product: CASSLGGGRSNEQFF.

The chain employs TRBV6-5 and TRBJ2-1, with a possible D match to TRBD1 (6 bases). V was shortened by 2 bases and J by 9 bases, with 17 bases between the two germline ends. Germline CDR1 reads MNHEY; CDR2 reads SVGAGI. This CDR3 is 15 amino acids long. The CDR3 DNA is TGTGCCAGCAGTTACGAGGACAGCCCCCGAAGTGAGCAGTTCTTC. Translation: CASSYEDSPRSEQFF.

This clone occurred a few times. V and J are TRBV21-1 and TRBJ1-5. TRBV21-1 is a listed pseudogene. The CDR3 runs 12 residues. The CDR3 loop reads CASGLGNQPQHF. CDR3 nucleotide sequence: TGTGCCAGCGGACTGGGAAATCAGCCCCAGCATTTT.

This chain connects TRBV6-5 to TRBJ1-6, with TRBD1 matching 8 bases. There are 15 residues in the CDR3. V lost 2 bases and J lost 7; bases outside the gene matches: 4. Germline CDR1 and CDR2: MNHEY and SVGAGI. The CDR3 protein is CASSYDRGTNSPLHF. DNA for the CDR3: TGTGCCAGCAGTTACGACAGGGGAACGAATTCACCCCTCCACTTT.

The CDR3 DNA sequence: TGCGCCAGCACGTCTATGGGACAGGGGTTCGATGAGCAGTTCTTC. This translates into CASTSMGQGFDEQFF. The chain carries TRBV5-1 and TRBJ2-1, with TRBD1 identical over 10 bases. Per germline, CDR1 SGHRS and CDR2 YFSETQ. The CDR3 runs to 15 residues. V was pared by 6 bases and J by 8 bases, with 11 bases of the junction left unmatched.

Comments on this clone: Its ends do not fully match the called genes, so a read error is possible. The chain couples TRBV5-5 to TRBJ2-1; no firm D call. The length of the CDR3 is 11 residues. Germline CDR1 is SGHKS and CDR2 is YYEKEE (reference sequence). The CDR3 protein is CASSLESRRLF. CDR3 coding DNA: TGTGCCAGCAGCTTGGAATCTAGACGCCTCTTC.

The gene calls are TRBV28 and TRBJ2-7, with 11 nucleotides matching TRBD1. V dropped 6 bases and J dropped 2; count of bases not matched to a gene: 6. From germline, CDR1 is MDHEN and CDR2 SYDVKM. The CDR3 spans 15 residues. The CDR3 reads CASRRPGQGAYEQYF. CDR3 sequence (DNA): TGTGCCAGCAGACGCCCGGGACAGGGGGCCTACGAGCAGTACTTC.

V gene TRBV6-5 combines with J gene TRBJ2-5; tentatively, D is TRBD1 (6 bases). Germline lookup yields CDR1 MNHEY and CDR2 SVGAGI. The CDR3 loop spans 14 amino acids. V lost 0 bases and J lost 5, with 10 bases in between. The chain's CDR3 is CASSYSDSSETQYF. In DNA form, the CDR3 reads TGTGCCAGCAGTTACTCGGACAGCTCGGAGACCCAGTACTTC.

The chain recombines TRBV29-1 with TRBJ2-2, with TRBD2 identical over 9 bases. Looked up from germline, CDR1 is SQVTM and CDR2 is ANQGSEA. The CDR3 has 16 amino acids. The V gene end was trimmed by 4 bases and the J gene end by 6 bases; junction bases not matched to a gene: 12. The CDR3 region has the DNA TGCAGCGTTGTAGGCGGGGGGGCGATTTTCTCCGGGGAGCTGTTTTTT. Translating gives CSVVGGGAIFSGELFF.

V gene TRBV25-1 combines with J gene TRBJ2-7, with TRBD2 as a possible D gene (6 bases). The CDR3 is 13 amino acids. Germline assignment: CDR1 MGHDK and CDR2 SYGVNS. Between the trimmed V and J ends, which lost 0 bases and 5 bases, there was a span of 8 bases. For the CDR3, the DNA is TGTGCCAGCAGTGAATATTCGGGAGACGAGCAGTACTTC. It yields the protein CASSEYSGDEQYF.

The chain recombines TRBV6-4 with TRBJ2-1; TRBD2 matches 10 bases. The CDR3 runs to 16 residues. With 2 bases clipped from V and 4 bases from J, the junction kept 5 bases outside the gene matches. Germline values: CDR1 MRHNA, CDR2 SNTAGT. The CDR3 spells CASSDTGLASYNEQFF. The DNA for the CDR3 is TGTGCCAGCAGTGACACGGGACTAGCGTCTTACAATGAGCAGTTCTTC.

The chain employs TRBV5-1 and TRBJ2-3, with 11 positions matching TRBD2. From germline, CDR1 is SGHRS and CDR2 YFSETQ. Germline trimming cut 7 bases from V and 0 bases from J; bases unmatched to any gene: 13. This CDR3 spans 18 amino acids. CDR3 sequence reads: CASWLGTASGGSTDTQYF. As DNA, the CDR3 is TGCGCCAGCTGGTTGGGCACGGCTAGCGGGGGGAGCACAGATACGCAGTATTTT.

A single count supports this clone. The germline gene is not matched at one end of the junction; a read error may be the cause. J is TRBJ2-5 and V is TRBV15; 7 bases fit TRBD1. The end of the DNA fits TRBJ2-7 better, so the J call may be wrong. This CDR3 is built from 14 residues. Germline CDR1 reads LNHNV; CDR2 reads YYDKDF (reference sequence). The CDR3 reads CATSRERGLYEQYF. CDR3 bases: TGTGCCACCAGCCGAGAGAGGGGGCTCTACGAGCAGTACTTC.

V is TRBV4-1 and J is TRBJ2-3, with D possibly being TRBD2 (6 bases). V was shortened by 8 bases and J by 0 bases, with 6 bases between the two germline ends. Germline CDR1 reads MGHRA; CDR2 reads YSYEKL. CDR3 length: 12 residues. The CDR3 region is CASGGSTDTQYF. The CDR3 nucleotides are TGCGCCAGCGGGGGGAGCACAGATACGCAGTATTTT.

The chain employs TRBV5-1 and TRBJ1-1, with 7 bases identical to TRBD1. The CDR3 sequence is 14 residues long. Germline V gene sequence: CDR1 SGHRS, CDR2 YFSETQ. The V segment lost 4 bases and the J segment 1 base; nucleotides outside the gene matches: 4. CDR3 protein: CASSAGQQNTEAFF. The CDR3 DNA follows: TGCGCCAGCAGCGCGGGACAGCAGAACACTGAAGCTTTCTTT.

This clone was seen a handful of times. The chain combines TRBV28 with TRBJ2-1, with TRBD1 matching over 9 bases. The V segment lost 11 bases and the J segment 6 bases; nucleotides outside the gene matches: 14. This CDR3 has 15 residues. Germline V gene sequence: CDR1 MDHEN, CDR2 SYDVKM. CDR3 sequence: CAHKGDRGLFNEQFF. CDR3 nucleotides: TGTGCCCACAAGGGAGACAGGGGGTTGTTCAATGAGCAGTTCTTC.

CDR3 residues: CASSPRGRGPWRDNEQFF. The CDR3 bases are TGTGCCAGCAGCCCTCGGGGCAGGGGGCCTTGGCGGGACAATGAGCAGTTCTTC. This chain links TRBV28 with TRBJ2-1; 8 nucleotides line up with TRBD1. This CDR3 region has 18 residues. CDR1 is MDHEN and CDR2 is SYDVKM in the germline V gene. V lost 6 bases and J lost 5; bases outside the gene matches: 18.